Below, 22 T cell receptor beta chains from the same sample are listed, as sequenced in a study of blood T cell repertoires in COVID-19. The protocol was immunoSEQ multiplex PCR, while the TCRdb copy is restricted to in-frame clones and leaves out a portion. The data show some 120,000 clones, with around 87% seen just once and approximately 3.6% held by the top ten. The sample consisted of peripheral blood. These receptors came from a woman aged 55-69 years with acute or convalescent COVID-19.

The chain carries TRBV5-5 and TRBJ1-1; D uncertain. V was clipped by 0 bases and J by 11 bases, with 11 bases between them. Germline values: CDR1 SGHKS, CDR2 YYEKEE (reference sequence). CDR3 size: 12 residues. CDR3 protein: CASSLARKEAFF. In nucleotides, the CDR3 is TGTGCCAGCAGCTTGGCCCGGAAGGAGGCTTTCTTT.

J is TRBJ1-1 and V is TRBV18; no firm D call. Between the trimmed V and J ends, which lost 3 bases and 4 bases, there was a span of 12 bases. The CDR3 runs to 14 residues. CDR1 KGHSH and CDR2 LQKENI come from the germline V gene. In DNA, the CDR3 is TGTGCCAGCTCACCGCTTAAAGGAGGCACTGAAGCTTTCTTT. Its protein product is CASSPLKGGTEAFF.

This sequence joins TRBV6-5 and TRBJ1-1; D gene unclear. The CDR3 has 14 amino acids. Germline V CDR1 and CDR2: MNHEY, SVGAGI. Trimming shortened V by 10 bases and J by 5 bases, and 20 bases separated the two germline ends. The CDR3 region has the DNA TGTGCCACCCACTTCCAGGCGGGAGGTACTGAAGCTTTCTTT. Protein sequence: CATHFQAGGTEAFF.

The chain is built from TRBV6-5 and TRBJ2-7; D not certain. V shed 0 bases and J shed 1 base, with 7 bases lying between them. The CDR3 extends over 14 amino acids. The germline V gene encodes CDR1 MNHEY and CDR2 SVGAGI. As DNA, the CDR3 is TGTGCCAGCAGTTACTCCGACAATTCCTACGAGCAGTACTTC. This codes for CASSYSDNSYEQYF.

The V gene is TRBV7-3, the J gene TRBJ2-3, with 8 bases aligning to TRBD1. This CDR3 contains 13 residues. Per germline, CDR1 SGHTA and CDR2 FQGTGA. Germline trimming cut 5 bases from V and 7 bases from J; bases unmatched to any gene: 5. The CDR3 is CASSRQGTNTQYF. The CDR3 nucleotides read TGTGCCAGCAGCCGACAGGGGACGAATACGCAGTATTTT. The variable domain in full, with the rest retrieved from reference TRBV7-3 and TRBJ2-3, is GAGVSQTPSNKVTEKGKYVELRCDPISGHTALYWYRQSLGQGPEFLIYFQGTGAADDSGLPNDRFFAVRPEGSVSTLKIQRTERGDSAVYLCASSRQGTNTQYFGPGTRLTVL.

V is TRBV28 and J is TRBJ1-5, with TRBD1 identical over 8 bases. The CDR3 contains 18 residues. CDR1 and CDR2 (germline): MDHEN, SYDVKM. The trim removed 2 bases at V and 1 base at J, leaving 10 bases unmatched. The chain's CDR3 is CASSLTGWTGPSNQPQHF. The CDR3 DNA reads TGTGCCAGCAGTTTAACAGGGTGGACAGGGCCAAGCAATCAGCCCCAGCATTTT.

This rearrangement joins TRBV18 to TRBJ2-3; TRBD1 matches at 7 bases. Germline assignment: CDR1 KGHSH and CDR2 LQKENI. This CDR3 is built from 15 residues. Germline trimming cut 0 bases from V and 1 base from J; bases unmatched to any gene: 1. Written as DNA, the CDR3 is TGTGCCAGCTCACCACCGGGACAGCGCACAGATACGCAGTATTTT. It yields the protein CASSPPGQRTDTQYF.

The CDR3 coding sequence is TGTGCCAGCAGCGTAGTGACAGGAGATGGCTACACCTTC. Translation: CASSVVTGDGYTF. V is TRBV9 and J is TRBJ1-2; D perhaps matches TRBD1 (6 bases). The germline gives CDR1 SGDLS, CDR2 YYNGEE. V was clipped by 0 bases and J by 6 bases, with 9 bases between them. CDR3 size: 13 residues. Full variable domain (rest looked up from reference TRBV9 and TRBJ1-2): DSGVTQTPKHLITATGQRVTLRCSPRSGDLSVYWYQQSLDQGLQFLIQYYNGEERAKGNILERFSAQQFPDLHSELNLSSLELGDSALYFCASSVVTGDGYTFGSGTRLTVV.

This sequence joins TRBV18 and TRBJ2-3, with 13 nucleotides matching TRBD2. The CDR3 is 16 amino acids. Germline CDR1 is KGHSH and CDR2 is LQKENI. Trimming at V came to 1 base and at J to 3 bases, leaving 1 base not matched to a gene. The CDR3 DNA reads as TGTGCCAGCTCACCACGGACTAGCGGGAGTACAGATACGCAGTATTTT. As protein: CASSPRTSGSTDTQYF.

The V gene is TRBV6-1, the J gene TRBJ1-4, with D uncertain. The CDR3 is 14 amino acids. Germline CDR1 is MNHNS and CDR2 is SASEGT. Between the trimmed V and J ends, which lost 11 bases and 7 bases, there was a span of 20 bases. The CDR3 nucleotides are TGTGCCTACGCGGAAGAGCCCACGCGTGAAAAACTGTTTTTT. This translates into CAYAEEPTREKLFF.

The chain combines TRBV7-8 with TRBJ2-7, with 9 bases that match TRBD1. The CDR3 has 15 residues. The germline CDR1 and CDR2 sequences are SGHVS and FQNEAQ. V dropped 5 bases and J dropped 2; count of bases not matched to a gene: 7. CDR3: CASSPPGQGTYEQYV. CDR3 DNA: TGTGCCAGCAGCCCCCCGGGACAGGGAACCTACGAGCAGTACGTC.

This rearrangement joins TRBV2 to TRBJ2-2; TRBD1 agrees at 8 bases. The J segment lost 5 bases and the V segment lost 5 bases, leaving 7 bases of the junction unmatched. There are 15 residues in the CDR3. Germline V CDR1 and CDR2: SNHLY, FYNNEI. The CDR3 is CASSKQGELTGELFF. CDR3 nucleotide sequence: TGTGCCAGCAGTAAACAGGGGGAACTGACCGGGGAGCTGTTTTTT.

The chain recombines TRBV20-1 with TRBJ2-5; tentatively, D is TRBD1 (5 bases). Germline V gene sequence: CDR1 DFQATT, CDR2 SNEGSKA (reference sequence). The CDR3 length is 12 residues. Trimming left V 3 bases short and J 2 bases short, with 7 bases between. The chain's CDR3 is CSASRQQETQYF. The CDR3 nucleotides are TGCAGTGCTAGTCGACAGCAAGAGACCCAGTACTTC.

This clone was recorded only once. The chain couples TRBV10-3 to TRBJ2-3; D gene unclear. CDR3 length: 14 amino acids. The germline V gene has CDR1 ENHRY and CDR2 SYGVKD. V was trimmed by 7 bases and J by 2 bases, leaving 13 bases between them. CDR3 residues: CAIKEDSNTDTQYF. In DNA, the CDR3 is TGTGCCATCAAGGAAGACTCAAACACAGATACGCAGTATTTT.

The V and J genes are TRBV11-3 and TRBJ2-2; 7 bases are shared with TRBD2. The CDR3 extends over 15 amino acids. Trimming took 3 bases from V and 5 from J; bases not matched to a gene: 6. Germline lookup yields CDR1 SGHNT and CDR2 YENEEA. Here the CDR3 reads CASSFSGGWTGELFF. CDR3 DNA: TGTGCCAGCAGCTTTTCGGGGGGTTGGACCGGGGAGCTGTTTTTT.

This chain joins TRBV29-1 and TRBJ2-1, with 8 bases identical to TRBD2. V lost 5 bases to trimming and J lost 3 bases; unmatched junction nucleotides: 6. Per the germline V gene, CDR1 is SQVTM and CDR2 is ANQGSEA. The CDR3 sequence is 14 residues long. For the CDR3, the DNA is TGCAGCGTTAGCGGGAGTTTTATCTACAATGAGCAGTTCTTC. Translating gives CSVSGSFIYNEQFF.

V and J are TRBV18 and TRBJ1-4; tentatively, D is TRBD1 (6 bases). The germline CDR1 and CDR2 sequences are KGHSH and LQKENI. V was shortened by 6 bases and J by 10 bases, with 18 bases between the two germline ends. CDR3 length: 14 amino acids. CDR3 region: CASSPSRGGGKLFF. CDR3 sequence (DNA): TGTGCCAGCTCGCCGTCCCGCGGGGGCGGAAAACTGTTTTTT.

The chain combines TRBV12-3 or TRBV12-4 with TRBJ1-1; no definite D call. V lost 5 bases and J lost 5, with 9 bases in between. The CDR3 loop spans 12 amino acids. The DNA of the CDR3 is TGTGCCAGCAGTCTGCTGCGGACTGAAGCTTTCTTT. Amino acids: CASSLLRTEAFF.

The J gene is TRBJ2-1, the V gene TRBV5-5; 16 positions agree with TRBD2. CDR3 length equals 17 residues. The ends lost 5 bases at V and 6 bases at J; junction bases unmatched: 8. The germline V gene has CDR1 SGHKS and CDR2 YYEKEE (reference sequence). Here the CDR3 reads CASSPGLAGGPLNEQFF. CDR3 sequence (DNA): TGTGCCAGCAGTCCGGGACTAGCGGGAGGGCCCCTCAATGAGCAGTTCTTC.

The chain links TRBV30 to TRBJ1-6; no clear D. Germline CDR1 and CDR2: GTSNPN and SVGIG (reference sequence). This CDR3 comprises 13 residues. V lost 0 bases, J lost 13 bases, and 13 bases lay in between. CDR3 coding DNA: TGTGCCTGGAGTGTAGGACTGTCTTTCCCCCTCCACTTT. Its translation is CAWSVGLSFPLHF.

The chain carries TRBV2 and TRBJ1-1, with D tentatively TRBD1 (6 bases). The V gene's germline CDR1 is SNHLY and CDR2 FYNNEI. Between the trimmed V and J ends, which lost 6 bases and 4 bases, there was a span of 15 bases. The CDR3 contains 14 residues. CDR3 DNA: TGTGCCAGCAGACGGGAGGGGGGTATCACTGAAGCTTTCTTT. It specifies CASRREGGITEAFF.

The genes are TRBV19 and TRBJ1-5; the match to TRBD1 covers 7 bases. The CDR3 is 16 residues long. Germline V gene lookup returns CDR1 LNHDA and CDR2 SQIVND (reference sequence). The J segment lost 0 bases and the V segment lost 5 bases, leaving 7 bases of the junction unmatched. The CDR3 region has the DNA TGTGCCAGTAGTCCCTTTCGACAGGGTAGCAATCAGCCCCAGCATTTT. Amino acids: CASSPFRQGSNQPQHF.